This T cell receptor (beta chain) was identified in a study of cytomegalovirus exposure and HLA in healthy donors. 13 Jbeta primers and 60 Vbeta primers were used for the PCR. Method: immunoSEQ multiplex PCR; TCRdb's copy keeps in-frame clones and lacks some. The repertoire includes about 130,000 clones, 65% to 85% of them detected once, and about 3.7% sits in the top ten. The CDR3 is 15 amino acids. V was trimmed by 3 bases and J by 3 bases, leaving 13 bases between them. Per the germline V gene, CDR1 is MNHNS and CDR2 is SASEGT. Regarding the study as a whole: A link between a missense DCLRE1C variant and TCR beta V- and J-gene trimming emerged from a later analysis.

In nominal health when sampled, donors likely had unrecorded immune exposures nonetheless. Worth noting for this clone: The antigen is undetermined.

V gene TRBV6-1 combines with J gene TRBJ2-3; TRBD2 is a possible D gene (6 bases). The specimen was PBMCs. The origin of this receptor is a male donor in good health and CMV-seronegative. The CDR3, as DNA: TGTGCCAGCAGTGAGCGAGGAGGGATGACAGATACGCAGTATTTT. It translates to CASSERGGMTDTQYF.